These T cell receptor beta chains were read from a single sample in a study of T cell responses to AZD1222 COVID-19 vaccine. The table came from immunoSEQ multiplex PCR; TCRdb's copy has only in-frame clones and leaves some out. The sample yields 150,000 to 200,000 clones, 90% to 95% seen once. The sample consisted of peripheral blood, taken on day 0 of AZD1222 vaccination. These receptors were collected from an adult in good health. CDR3s include the opening cysteine and the closing phenylalanine or tryptophan. D genes are given only for firm matches. Size values are once, few and many counts, or a class for expanded clones, and some rows have none.

TRBV6-4,TRBJ2-7,-,-,TGTGCCAGCAGTCCTACTAGGGGTTCCTACGAGCAGTACTTC,CASSPTRGSYEQYF
TRBV5-1,TRBJ2-3,-,-,TGCGCCAGCAGCCCCCGCCTGGGACCAGATACGCAGTATTTT,CASSPRLGPDTQYF
TRBV29-1,TRBJ2-5,-,-,TGCAGCGTTGATAGGTCCACGCAGGGCGAGACCCAGTACTTC,CSVDRSTQGETQYF
TRBV7-2,TRBJ2-7,-,-,TGTGCCAGCAGCCTGGGGGGGGCAGGGCAGTTCGAGCAGTACTTC,CASSLGGAGQFEQYF
TRBV6-4,TRBJ2-1,TRBD1,-,TGTGCCAGCAGTGAGGGACAGGATTACAATGAGCAGTTCTTC,CASSEGQDYNEQFF
TRBV7-3,TRBJ1-1,TRBD1,-,TGTGCCAGCAGCCTGACAGGGGGCACTGAAGCTTTCTTT,CASSLTGGTEAFF
TRBV6-1,TRBJ1-2,-,-,TGTGCCAGCAGTGGACTGGAAGGCTGGCCCCCCCCAGGCTACACCTTC,CASSGLEGWPPPGYTF
TRBV30,TRBJ2-7,-,-,TGTGCCTGGAGTGATTGGGGCAACGAGCAGTACTTC,CAWSDWGNEQYF
TRBV11-2,TRBJ2-3,-,-,TGTGCCAGCATCACAGGTCCCGGCTCTAGCACAGATACGCAGTATTTT,CASITGPGSSTDTQYF
TRBV5-1,TRBJ2-5,TRBD1,-,TGCGCCAGCAGCCATCAGCGACAGGGCGGGCAAGAGACCCAGTACTTC,CASSHQRQGGQETQYF
TRBV4-3,TRBJ1-2,-,-,TGCGCCAGCAGCCAAGACCCCTCCGCGGACTATGGCTACACCTTC,CASSQDPSADYGYTF
TRBV7-8,TRBJ2-7,-,-,TGTGCCAGCAGCTTAGTCCGCGGGCTAGGCCCCTACGAGCAGTACTTC,CASSLVRGLGPYEQYF
TRBV29-1,TRBJ1-4,-,-,TGCAGCGTCCAAGTGAATGAAAAACTGTTTTTT,CSVQVNEKLFF
TRBV28,TRBJ2-7,-,-,TGTGCCAGCAGTTTTGGCTCCGGTTCCTACGAGCAGTACTTC,CASSFGSGSYEQYF
TRBV7-3,TRBJ2-5,TRBD1,-,TGTGCCAGCAGCTTTGGGACAGGGCATCAAGAGACCCAGTACTTC,CASSFGTGHQETQYF
TRBV6-5,TRBJ1-2,-,-,TGTGCCAGCAGACCCCCTGGGACGGGGTACTATGGCTACACCTTC,CASRPPGTGYYGYTF
TRBV9,TRBJ2-3,-,-,TGTGCCAGCAGCGTAGCGACGATGGTGGATCTTAGCACAGATACGCAGTATTTT,CASSVATMVDLSTDTQYF
TRBV7-3,TRBJ1-5,-,-,TGTGCCAGCAGCCCCCGCTCGGGACAGCCCCAGCATTTT,CASSPRSGQPQHF
TRBV4-1,TRBJ1-1,TRBD1,-,TGCGCCAGCAGCCATAGCTGGGACAGGGAGAACACTGAAGCTTTCTTT,CASSHSWDRENTEAFF
TRBV4-2,TRBJ2-7,TRBD2,-,TGTGCCAGCAGCCAAGAGGGACTAGCGGGAGGGCCACTGAGGGAGCAGTACTTC,CASSQEGLAGGPLREQYF
TRBV5-1,TRBJ2-7,TRBD1,-,TGCGCCAGCAGCTTGCCAAGACAGGGGGAGGGCTACGAGCAGTACTTC,CASSLPRQGEGYEQYF
TRBV6-1,TRBJ2-2,-,many,TGTGCCAGCAGTGAAGGTTCGGATATCGGGGAGCTGTTTTTT,CASSEGSDIGELFF
TRBV7-2,TRBJ2-3,-,few,TGTGCCAGCAGAATCGGACCAGATACGCAGTATTTT,CASRIGPDTQYF
TRBV18,TRBJ2-1,-,-,TGTGCCAGCTCACCACGGTCCGGACAACTCAGTGAGCAGTTCTTC,CASSPRSGQLSEQFF
TRBV30,TRBJ2-7,-,-,TGTGCCTGGAGTGAAACGGGACGAACCTACGAGCAGTACTTC,CAWSETGRTYEQYF
TRBV2,TRBJ2-1,TRBD2,-,TGTGCCAGCAAGGCGGGACTAGCTAGCGTAGTTGAGCAGTTCTTC,CASKAGLASVVEQFF